Below, 9 T cell receptor beta chains from the same sample are listed, as sequenced in a study of T-cell reconstitution after alpha-beta-depleted transplantation in children. Construction of the TCRbeta library involved unique molecular identifiers. Each CDR3 protein gets one entry after TCRdb re-called the PCR reads with MiXCR. The sample includes about 980,000 distinct CDR3 sequences, roughly 29% of them seen just once. Sequences were derived from PBMCs, mostly from graft donor cells, sampled 360 days after TCRalphabeta/CD19-depleted stem cell transplant. Every receptor here comes from a boy in the first two years of life who had a stem cell transplant for SCID, so the T cells may come from the graft donor.

This clonotype has a handful of counts. V gene TRBV7-8 combines with J gene TRBJ1-5; D gene ambiguous. Germline assignment: CDR1 SGHVS and CDR2 FQNEAQ. Deletions cut 0 bases from V and 6 bases from J, with 6 bases between. CDR3 length equals 13 residues. In nucleotides, the CDR3 is TGTGCCAGCAGCTTAGCCAATAGTCAGCCCCAGCATTTT. It is translated as CASSLANSQPQHF.

This clonotype was observed a few times. The chain combines TRBV13 with TRBJ2-7; 7 nucleotides line up with TRBD1. The germline V gene has CDR1 PRHDT and CDR2 FYEKMQ (reference sequence). Germline trimming cut 5 bases from V and 0 bases from J; bases unmatched to any gene: 10. The CDR3 totals 16 residues. This CDR3 reads CASSHGQGQLSYEQYF. For the CDR3, the DNA is TGTGCCAGCAGCCACGGCCAGGGACAGCTCTCCTACGAGCAGTACTTC.

The sample holds a few counts of this clonotype. The chain links TRBV6-5 to TRBJ2-1, with 10 nucleotides matching TRBD2. The junction had 11 bases not matched to a gene; V was cut back by 4 bases and J by 8 bases. CDR3 size: 16 residues. CDR1 is MNHEY and CDR2 is SVGAGI in the germline V gene. The CDR3 coding sequence is TGTGCCAGCAGTTTCTCCCCGGGACTAGCGTTCTATGAGCAGTTCTTC. Residues: CASSFSPGLAFYEQFF.

This clonotype has only a few counts. The V gene is TRBV5-1, the J gene TRBJ2-5, with D possibly TRBD1 on 6 matching bases. The CDR3 sequence is 14 residues long. Germline CDR1 SGHRS, CDR2 YFSETQ. Trimming removed 4 bases from V and 2 bases from J, with 12 bases in between. The CDR3 loop is CASSPIQGQETQYF. CDR3 in DNA: TGCGCCAGCAGCCCAATACAGGGACAAGAGACCCAGTACTTC.

The chain couples TRBV6-1 to TRBJ2-2; 7 bases are a match to TRBD1. This CDR3 region has 17 residues. Looked up from germline, CDR1 is MNHNS and CDR2 is SASEGT. J lost 3 bases, V lost 5 bases, and 12 bases had no gene match. The CDR3 sequence: CASSPRRGRVDTGELFF. CDR3 coding DNA: TGTGCCAGCAGTCCCCGCAGGGGGAGAGTCGACACCGGGGAGCTGTTTTTT.

This sequence joins TRBV28 and TRBJ2-1; TRBD1 might be the D (5 bases). CDR3 size: 12 residues. V lost 1 base and J 14 bases, leaving 12 bases between the germline ends. CDR1 is MDHEN and CDR2 is SYDVKM in the germline V gene. The CDR3 loop reads CASSLSDRGEFF. CDR3 nucleotides: TGTGCCAGCAGTTTATCTGACAGAGGAGAGTTCTTC.

The sample holds a few counts of this clonotype. For the CDR3, the DNA is TGTGCCAGCAGCGTAGGGGCAGCGGGGGGGCAAGGTGAGCAGTTCTTC. Amino acid sequence: CASSVGAAGGQGEQFF. The V call is TRBV9, the J call TRBJ2-1; 10 bases align to TRBD2. Per germline, CDR1 SGDLS and CDR2 YYNGEE. The CDR3 extends over 16 amino acids. With V trimmed by 0 bases and J by 9 bases, 9 bases remained unmatched.

The chain combines TRBV5-1 with TRBJ2-1; 8 bases match TRBD2. Per the germline V gene, CDR1 is SGHRS and CDR2 is YFSETQ. This CDR3 has 15 amino acids. Trimming cost V 2 bases and J 7 bases; bases outside gene matches: 8. The CDR3 nucleotides are TGCGCCAGCAGCTTTCTGGACGGGGGGGGAAATGAGCAGTTCTTC. It specifies CASSFLDGGGNEQFF. Looking up the rest from reference TRBV5-1 and TRBJ2-1 gives the full variable domain: KAGVTQTPRYLIKTRGQQVTLSCSPISGHRSVSWYQQTPGQGLQFLFEYFSETQRNKGNFPGRFSGRQFSNSRSEMNVSTLELGDSALYLCASSFLDGGGNEQFFGPGTRLTVL.

The chain employs TRBV5-1 and TRBJ1-5, with D possibly matching TRBD1 (6 bases). Germline V CDR1 and CDR2: SGHRS, YFSETQ. Trimming took off 4 bases at V and 5 bases at J, with 13 bases between the two ends. The CDR3 contains 14 residues. This chain's CDR3 is CASSPDSGYQPQHF. DNA for the CDR3: TGCGCCAGCAGCCCGGACAGCGGATATCAGCCCCAGCATTTT.